These T cell receptor beta chains were read from a single sample in a study of persistence of HIV-infected CD4 T cells. These receptors' antigens are unknown. The table came from immunoSEQ multiplex PCR; TCRdb's copy has only in-frame clones and leaves some out. The sample consists of roughly 60,000 clones, 65% to 75% of them appearing once. Source: CD4+ T cells sorted from PBMCs after approximately 19-hour stimulation, taken from a patient who received antiretroviral therapy. These receptors were obtained from an adult man with HIV who was CMV-seropositive. Each CDR3 is given with its conserved first and last residue. The D gene is left open where the match is weak. For some rows the clone size is stated as once, few or many, or as a class when expanded; others skip it.

TRBJ1-2,-,TRBV5-5,-,CASSLEGGVSLYGYTF,TGTGCCAGCAGCTTGGAGGGAGGGGTAAGCCTATATGGCTACACCTTC
TRBJ1-5,-,TRBV24-1,TRBD1,CATSDSRTGFNQPQHF,TGTGCCACCAGTGATTCCCGGACAGGGTTTAATCAGCCCCAGCATTTT
TRBJ1-2,few,TRBV19,TRBD1,CASSPTTGEVSYTF,TGTGCCAGTAGTCCTACCACAGGGGAAGTGAGCTACACCTTC
TRBJ1-1,-,TRBV18,-,CASSPSTQGRTEAFF,TGTGCCAGCTCACCGTCGACCCAGGGGCGCACTGAAGCTTTCTTT
TRBJ2-6,-,TRBV2,-,CASSWTAGANVLTF,TGTGCCAGCAGTTGGACAGCCGGGGCCAACGTCCTGACTTTC
TRBJ2-7,-,TRBV27,-,CASWTAYEQYF,TGTGCCAGTTGGACAGCCTACGAGCAGTACTTC
TRBJ1-6,-,TRBV24-1,-,CATSESRANSPLHF,TGTGCCACCAGTGAATCCAGGGCTAATTCACCCCTCCACTTT
TRBJ1-4,few,TRBV7-9,-,CASSPGAVSEKLFF,TGTGCCAGCAGCCCAGGGGCGGTGAGCGAAAAACTGTTTTTT
TRBJ2-1,-,TRBV7-3,-,CASSPGAYREQFF,TGTGCCAGCAGCCCTGGGGCCTACAGGGAGCAGTTCTTC
TRBJ1-5,-,TRBV2,-,CASSALTRANQPQHF,TGTGCCAGCAGTGCCTTGACCAGGGCTAATCAGCCCCAGCATTTT
TRBJ2-7,-,TRBV15,-,CATSRDPGLTYEQYF,TGTGCCACCAGCAGAGACCCCGGGTTAACCTACGAGCAGTACTTC
TRBJ2-1,-,TRBV7-8,-,CASSLSELDNEQFF,TGTGCCAGCAGTCTAAGTGAACTAGACAATGAGCAGTTCTTC
TRBJ1-6,-,TRBV4-1,-,CASSQDLETLPYNSPLHF,TGCGCCAGCAGCCAAGATCTTGAGACACTTCCTTATAATTCACCCCTCCACTTT
TRBJ1-1,-,TRBV6-5,-,CASSYGGNTEAFF,TGTGCCAGCAGTTACGGGGGAAACACTGAAGCTTTCTTT
TRBJ1-2,-,TRBV10-3,-,CAISDTPRDGYTF,TGTGCCATCAGTGACACCCCGAGAGATGGCTACACCTTC
TRBJ1-6,-,TRBV6-2/TRBV6-3,-,CASSFGTFKSPLHF,TGTGCCAGCAGTTTCGGGACTTTTAAATCACCCCTCCACTTT